The entry that follows covers one T cell receptor (beta chain) sequence. Its antigen is unknown. The data belong to a study of pediatric ulcerative colitis. Samples were sequenced at Survey level, maximum 500,000 reads. Only in-frame clones appear in the TCRdb table, and some are missing; sequencing was by immunoSEQ multiplex PCR. The sample records under 30,000 clones, roughly 70% being singletons. Overall study results and limits: This repertoire reflects total lymphocytes rather than subpopulations like regulatory T cells. No controls had the two rectal clonotypes shared by ulcerative colitis patients.

Germline lookup yields CDR1 KGHSY and CDR2 FQNENV. Trimming left V 4 bases short and J 7 bases short, with 10 bases between. CDR3 size: 13 residues. The rectum was sampled with one to two pinch biopsies at colonoscopy. Sequenced: gut tissue. The chain carries TRBV16 and TRBJ1-4; TRBD1 is a possible D gene (5 bases). The TCR sequence derives from a boy between 10 and 17 years old with severe ulcerative colitis. The CDR3 region is CASSPGTGEKLFF. The CDR3 nucleotides read TGTGCCAGCAGCCCCGGGACCGGTGAAAAACTGTTTTTT.